This T cell receptor beta chain was recovered during a study of shared clonotypes between healthy human individuals. Study as a whole: Each donor had three CD4 naive, three CD4 memory, two CD8 naive and one CD8 memory plate. Overall study results and limits: Owing to a small donor count, the genetic and exposure-history diversity represented was limited. Sorted-subset sequencing, rarefaction showed, was incomplete despite large depth. Sampling used blood alone; tissue repertoires probably differ.

This CDR3 has 15 amino acids. The germline V gene encodes CDR1 SEHNR and CDR2 FQNEAQ (reference sequence). V lost 0 bases, J lost 3 bases, and 12 bases lay in between. In the case of this clone: Its antigen is unidentified.

Naive CD8 populations comprised CD45RO-negative cells positively selected for CCR7, excluding terminally differentiated effector memory CD45RA+ cells. Measured with immunoSEQ multiplex PCR; TCRdb has only the in-frame clones, and not every one. The table has hundreds of thousands of clones, 90% to 97% seen once; the top ten hold about 0.12%. The receptor was isolated from a woman in her twenties or thirties in good health. Input material: naive CD8+ T cells sorted from blood. The chain has TRBV7-9 and TRBJ2-7; D is possibly TRBD1 (5 bases). The CDR3 DNA reads as TGTGCCAGCAGCTTAGCGCAGGGCACCTACTACGAGCAGTACTTC. Protein sequence: CASSLAQGTYYEQYF.